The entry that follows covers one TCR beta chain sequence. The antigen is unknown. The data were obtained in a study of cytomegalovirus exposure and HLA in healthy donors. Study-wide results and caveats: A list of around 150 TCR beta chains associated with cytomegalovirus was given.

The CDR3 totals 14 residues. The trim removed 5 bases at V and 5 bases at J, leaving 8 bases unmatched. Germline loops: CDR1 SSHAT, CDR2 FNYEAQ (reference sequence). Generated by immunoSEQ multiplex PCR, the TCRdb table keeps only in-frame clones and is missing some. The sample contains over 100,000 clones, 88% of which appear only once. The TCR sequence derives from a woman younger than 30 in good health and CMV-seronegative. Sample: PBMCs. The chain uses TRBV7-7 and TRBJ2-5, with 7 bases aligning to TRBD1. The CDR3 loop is CASSPTGAAETQYF. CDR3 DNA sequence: TGTGCCAGCAGCCCAACAGGGGCCGCGGAGACCCAGTACTTC.